A single sample is the source of the 27 T cell receptor beta chains below, sequenced in a study of spatial heterogeneity in lung cancer. Time point defined: sample taken at primary tumor resection. These receptors lack a known antigen. TCRdb redid the calling of the 5' RACE reads with MiXCR, one entry per CDR3 protein. The sample holds 15,000 to 20,000 distinct CDR3 sequences, over 7% seen once. Study conclusions and caveats: Within tumors, counts of expanded alpha and beta TCRs tracked tumor mutation counts.

The material was lung tumor tissue, obtained at surgery. Receptors were obtained from a female donor with early-stage non-small cell lung cancer.

There are many counts of this clonotype. The chain couples TRBV7-2 to TRBJ2-3, with TRBD1 identical over 7 bases. This CDR3 spans 14 amino acids. Looked up from germline, CDR1 is SGHTA and CDR2 is FQGNSA. The ends lost 3 bases at V and 2 bases at J; junction bases unmatched: 2. The CDR3 bases are TGTGCCAGCAGCTTGGACAGGTCCACAGATACGCAGTATTTT. Translating gives CASSLDRSTDTQYF.

This clonotype has more than one count but fewer than ten. The chain couples TRBV29-1 to TRBJ1-1, with D possibly being TRBD1 (5 bases). Trimming shortened V by 7 bases and J by 1 base, and 13 bases separated the two germline ends. This CDR3 has 13 amino acids. The germline CDR1 and CDR2 sequences are SQVTM and ANQGSEA. DNA of the CDR3: TGCAGCGGGGGTGAAGGGACGAACACTGAAGCTTTCTTT. Translating gives CSGGEGTNTEAFF.

At least ten counts were recorded for this clonotype. The chain has TRBV7-8 and TRBJ1-5; the D is unclear. The CDR3 has 16 amino acids. Germline CDR1 SGHVS, CDR2 FQNEAQ. V dropped 0 bases and J dropped 0 bases, with 9 bases sitting between them. The CDR3 spells CASSLARHLSNQPQHF. CDR3 sequence (DNA): TGTGCCAGCAGCTTAGCGAGGCACCTTAGCAATCAGCCCCAGCATTTT.

This clonotype is deemed medium-sized. V gene TRBV29-1 combines with J gene TRBJ1-1, with TRBD1 matching over 7 bases. J lost 1 base, V lost 7 bases, and 6 bases had no gene match. CDR3 length: 13 residues. Germline CDR1 SQVTM, CDR2 ANQGSEA. The CDR3 bases are TGCAGCGCTTACAGGGGCTGGAACACTGAAGCTTTCTTT. Protein sequence: CSAYRGWNTEAFF.

This clonotype was counted ten times or more. The chain is built from TRBV20-1 and TRBJ1-4; D is ambiguous. The CDR3 sequence is 11 residues long. Trimming left V 6 bases short and J 6 bases short, with 8 bases between. Germline assignment: CDR1 DFQATT and CDR2 SNEGSKA (reference sequence). The CDR3 sequence is CSAEWDEKLFF. The CDR3 DNA sequence: TGCAGTGCCGAATGGGATGAAAAACTGTTTTTT.

The chain employs TRBV7-2 and TRBJ1-2; possibly TRBD1 for D (6 bases). The CDR3 runs to 15 residues. CDR1 SGHTA and CDR2 FQGNSA come from the germline V gene. The V end was cut by 6 bases, the J end by 2 bases, with 16 bases between. The CDR3, as DNA: TGTGCCAGCAGTTTACCGGGACACTTAAACTATGGCTACACCTTC. Translation: CASSLPGHLNYGYTF. Based on the CDR3 plus reference TRBV7-2 and TRBJ1-2, the full variable domain is GAGVSQSPSNKVTEKGKDVELRCDPISGHTALYWYRQSLGQGLEFLIYFQGNSAPDKSGLPSDRFSAERTGGSVSTLTIQRTQQEDSAVYLCASSLPGHLNYGYTFGSGTRLTVV.

This clonotype was detected ten times or more. J is TRBJ1-1 and V is TRBV29-1; D unresolved. The V end lost 4 bases, the J end lost 3 bases, and 12 bases lay between the germline ends. The germline V gene has CDR1 SQVTM and CDR2 ANQGSEA. CDR3 length: 13 residues. The chain's CDR3 is CSVASSPDTEAFF. The CDR3 DNA follows: TGCAGCGTTGCCAGCTCCCCGGACACTGAAGCTTTCTTT.

This clonotype came up many times. The chain employs TRBV12-3 or TRBV12-4 and TRBJ1-3; D perhaps matches TRBD1 (5 bases). Between the trimmed V and J ends, which lost 3 bases and 2 bases, there was a span of 11 bases. The CDR3 spans 15 residues. The CDR3 DNA is TGTGCCAGCAGTTTGGGACGAGGGACTGGAAACACCATATATTTT. Translation: CASSLGRGTGNTIYF.

The table lists this clonotype with a few counts. The chain combines TRBV19 with TRBJ1-1, with D unclear. This CDR3 contains 13 residues. The germline V gene encodes CDR1 LNHDA and CDR2 SQIVND (reference sequence). The V and J ends lost 5 bases and 6 bases respectively, with 13 bases between them. The CDR3 sequence is CASSYRGGPEAFF. The CDR3 region has the DNA TGTGCCAGTAGTTACCGGGGAGGCCCTGAAGCTTTCTTT.

This clonotype was counted at least ten times. The chain couples TRBV20-1 to TRBJ2-3; TRBD2 matches at 8 bases. Germline V gene lookup returns CDR1 DFQATT and CDR2 SNEGSKA (reference sequence). This CDR3 contains 14 residues. V shed 3 bases, J shed 2 bases, and the junction held 4 bases outside the gene matches. In nucleotides, the CDR3 is TGCAGTGCTAGCGGGGGGGGATTCACAGATACGCAGTATTTT. This gives the protein CSASGGGFTDTQYF.

In this sample, this clonotype turned up many times. The chain joins TRBV3-1 to TRBJ2-3; 10 positions match TRBD2. This CDR3 spans 14 amino acids. CDR1 and CDR2 (germline): LGHDT, YNNKEL (reference sequence). Losses at the gene ends were 6 bases for V and 3 bases for J; bases not matched to a gene: 3. The CDR3 nucleotides are TGTGCCAGCAGTGGTAGCGGGGGGACAGATACGCAGTATTTT. Protein: CASSGSGGTDTQYF.

This clonotype was seen repeatedly, ten times or more. CDR3 region: CATSPWGLPSTDTQYF. The CDR3 DNA reads TGTGCCACCAGCCCATGGGGACTCCCTAGCACAGATACGCAGTATTTT. The rearrangement uses TRBV15 and TRBJ2-3, with D tentatively TRBD2 (6 bases). From germline, CDR1 is LNHNV and CDR2 YYDKDF (reference sequence). Trimming pared 5 bases from V and 0 bases from J, leaving 15 bases between. The length of the CDR3 is 16 residues.

This clonotype is deemed large (0.1 to 1%). The CDR3 coding sequence is TGCGCCAGCAGCCAGGGGGCATCTGACTATGGCTACACCTTC. Protein product: CASSQGASDYGYTF. V is TRBV5-1 and J is TRBJ1-2; 8 bases are shared with TRBD1. Germline-derived CDR1 and CDR2 are SGHRS and YFSETQ. The length of the CDR3 is 14 residues. The V segment lost 4 bases and the J segment 3 bases; nucleotides outside the gene matches: 5.

This clonotype was recorded a few times. This chain connects TRBV28 to TRBJ1-5, with 10 bases that match TRBD1. Germline V lookup: CDR1 MDHEN, CDR2 SYDVKM. J lost 3 bases, V lost 1 base, and 3 bases had no gene match. The CDR3 spans 16 residues. The CDR3 spells CASSLSGQGFNQPQHF. CDR3 nucleotides: TGTGCCAGCAGTTTATCGGGACAGGGGTTCAATCAGCCCCAGCATTTT.

This clonotype was counted between two and nine times. This sequence joins TRBV10-3 and TRBJ2-3; TRBD2 aligns across 7 bases. The CDR3 has 15 amino acids. Germline V lookup: CDR1 ENHRY, CDR2 SYGVKD. V trimming: 4 bases; J trimming: 1 base; junction bases outside the gene matches: 5. The CDR3 DNA follows: TGTGCCATCAGTGGACTAGCCCAGCGCACAGATACGCAGTATTTT. Protein: CAISGLAQRTDTQYF.

The CDR3 nucleotides read TGCGCCAGCAGCTCAACAGGGCTCAGGTCTTATTCAGCTTTCTTT. Translated, it gives CASSSTGLRSYSAFF. This rearrangement joins TRBV5-1 to TRBJ1-1; D might be TRBD1 (6 bases). Trimming removed 3 bases at V and 10 bases at J, with 22 bases between. This CDR3 region has 15 residues. CDR1 and CDR2 from the germline V gene are SGHRS and YFSETQ.

This clonotype has at least ten counts. This chain connects TRBV4-3 to TRBJ2-7; 8 nucleotides line up with TRBD1. J lost 5 bases, V lost 2 bases, and 8 bases had no gene match. The CDR3 is 15 residues long. In germline, CDR1 is LGHNA, CDR2 YSLEER. The CDR3, as DNA: TGCGCCAGCAGCCAAAGCGGCCAGGGGGCCAACGAGCAGTACTTC. It codes for CASSQSGQGANEQYF.

This clonotype is medium-sized in the sample. V is TRBV12-3 or TRBV12-4 and J is TRBJ2-3; D is unresolved. The V and J ends lost 0 bases and 6 bases respectively, with 13 bases between them. CDR3 length: 15 amino acids. In DNA form, the CDR3 reads TGTGCCAGCAGTTTAGCGCTCGGATTCGCCGATACGCAGTATTTT. It specifies CASSLALGFADTQYF.

For the CDR3, the DNA is TGTGCCATTCCTAAGACTAGCGGGGTGGGTGAGCAGTTCTTC. The encoded protein is CAIPKTSGVGEQFF. The rearrangement joins TRBV2 to TRBJ2-1; TRBD2 agrees at 11 bases. Per germline, CDR1 SNHLY and CDR2 FYNNEI. CDR3 length: 14 amino acids. Trimming cost V 10 bases and J 9 bases; bases outside gene matches: 11.

Ten or more counts support this clonotype. The V and J genes are TRBV5-4 and TRBJ1-4, with a weak D call TRBD1 (5 bases). The V end lost 5 bases, the J end lost 5 bases, and 16 bases lay between the germline ends. Germline V gene data show CDR1 as SGHNT and CDR2 as YYREEE (reference sequence). CDR3 length: 15 amino acids. CDR3 sequence reads: CASSLTAGMNEKLFF. Written as DNA, the CDR3 is TGTGCCAGCAGTCTTACGGCAGGGATGAATGAAAAACTGTTTTTT.

At least ten counts were recorded for this clonotype. J is TRBJ2-2 and V is TRBV5-1, with TRBD1 matching over 8 bases. Losses at the gene ends were 4 bases for V and 3 bases for J; bases not matched to a gene: 5. This CDR3 is built from 15 residues. CDR1 SGHRS and CDR2 YFSETQ come from the germline V gene. In DNA, the CDR3 is TGCGCCAGCAGCGTCAGGGGGCGAGACACCGGGGAGCTGTTTTTT. This encodes CASSVRGRDTGELFF.

This clonotype was seen ten or more times. The rearrangement joins TRBV9 to TRBJ2-7, with TRBD1 matching over 9 bases. V gave up 2 bases and J gave up 4 bases; unmatched junction bases: 7. The CDR3 is 15 amino acids. Germline CDR1 SGDLS, CDR2 YYNGEE. CDR3 in amino acids: CASSVGTGSKYEQYF. CDR3 coding DNA: TGTGCCAGCAGCGTTGGGACAGGGAGTAAGTACGAGCAGTACTTC.

This clonotype was seen at least ten times. The genes are TRBV6-1 and TRBJ1-6; D is undetermined. From germline, CDR1 is MNHNS and CDR2 SASEGT. This CDR3 comprises 16 residues. The V gene lost 3 bases and the J gene lost 6 bases, with 15 bases spanning the gap. In DNA, the CDR3 is TGTGCCAGCAGTGATGGAGGGTGGAACGGTAATTCACCCCTCCACTTT. Protein sequence: CASSDGGWNGNSPLHF.

The rearrangement uses TRBV12-3 or TRBV12-4 and TRBJ1-2; 8 nucleotides match TRBD1. V trimming: 6 bases; J trimming: 6 bases; junction bases outside the gene matches: 9. The CDR3 is 14 amino acids. The CDR3 DNA follows: TGTGCCAGCAGAGTACAGGGGGGAGCGGATGGCTACACCTTC. It yields the protein CASRVQGGADGYTF.

The chain couples TRBV5-1 to TRBJ2-7; no reliable D call. This CDR3 has 13 residues. V was trimmed by 1 base and J by 0 bases, leaving 5 bases between them. From germline, CDR1 is SGHRS and CDR2 YFSETQ. The CDR3 protein is CASSLSLSYEQYF. The CDR3 nucleotides are TGCGCCAGCAGCTTGAGCCTCTCCTACGAGCAGTACTTC. Complete variable domain (other parts from reference TRBV5-1 and TRBJ2-7): KAGVTQTPRYLIKTRGQQVTLSCSPISGHRSVSWYQQTPGQGLQFLFEYFSETQRNKGNFPGRFSGRQFSNSRSEMNVSTLELGDSALYLCASSLSLSYEQYFGPGTRLTVT.

This clonotype was detected a few times. The rearrangement joins TRBV14 to TRBJ2-1; D possibly corresponds to TRBD2 (6 bases). Trimming cost V 3 bases and J 12 bases, with 15 bases left between them. This CDR3 is 13 amino acids long. Germline V gene lookup returns CDR1 SGHDN and CDR2 FVKESK. Written as DNA, the CDR3 is TGTGCCAGCAGCCAGGCACTAGCTAGGGGGCAGTTCTTC. It is translated as CASSQALARGQFF.

The sample holds a few counts of this clonotype. This chain connects TRBV7-2 to TRBJ1-2, with 8 nucleotides matching TRBD1. With 6 bases clipped from V and 3 bases from J, the junction kept 12 bases outside the gene matches. Germline lookup yields CDR1 SGHTA and CDR2 FQGNSA. CDR3 length: 16 residues. CDR3 region: CASSGQGPGGDYGYTF. As DNA, the CDR3 is TGTGCCAGCAGTGGACAGGGCCCAGGGGGTGACTATGGCTACACCTTC.